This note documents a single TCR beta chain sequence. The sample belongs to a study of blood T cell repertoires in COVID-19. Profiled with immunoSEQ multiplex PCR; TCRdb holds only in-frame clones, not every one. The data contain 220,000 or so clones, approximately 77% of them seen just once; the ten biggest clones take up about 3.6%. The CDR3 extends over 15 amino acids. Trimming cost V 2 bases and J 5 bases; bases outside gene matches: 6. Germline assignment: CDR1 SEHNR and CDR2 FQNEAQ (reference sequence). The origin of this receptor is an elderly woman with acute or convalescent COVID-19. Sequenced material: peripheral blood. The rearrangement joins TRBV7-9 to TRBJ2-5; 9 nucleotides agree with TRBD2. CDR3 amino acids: CASSLTGGGAETQYF. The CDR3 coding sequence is TGTGCCAGCAGCTTAACTGGCGGGGGGGCGGAGACCCAGTACTTC.